Presented here are 17 T cell receptor beta chains from one specimen sequenced in a study of graft-versus-host responses after intestinal transplantation (dated by TCRdb to the early 2020s). No antigen has been identified for these receptors. Library construction relied on the immunoSEQ multiplex PCR assay. As stored in TCRdb, this immuneACCESS dataset retains in-frame rearrangements with V and J assigned. A fraction of the clones does not appear; measured against another copy, unresolved V genes explain less than half of the discrepancy, and the remainder lacks a known reason. For this sample the table gives about 90,000 clones, of which about 93% were detected only once. Of the sample, approximately 1% is held by the ten largest clones. The time point label of this sample denotes: cells obtained before transplantation from donor or recipient. Sequences were derived from unstimulated CD8+ T cells sorted from spleen or lymph node cells, sampled before transplant. The receptors derive from a human donor who was the organ donor for an intestinal transplant.

The rearrangement links TRBV7-9 to TRBJ2-2; unclear D gene. Germline CDR1 reads SEHNR; CDR2 reads FQNEAQ (reference sequence). V was trimmed by 5 bases and J by 0 bases, leaving 10 bases between them. The CDR3 contains 15 residues. The DNA for the CDR3 is TGTGCCAGCAGCCCCCCGGTCGCGAACACCGGGGAGCTGTTTTTT. This encodes CASSPPVANTGELFF.

This chain uses TRBV5-5 with TRBJ1-3, with 8 bases lining up with TRBD1. CDR1 SGHKS and CDR2 YYEKEE come from the germline V gene (reference sequence). The CDR3 totals 16 residues. J was trimmed by 4 bases and V by 0 bases; bases with no gene match: 6. CDR3 sequence: CASSLADRGSGNTIYF. The CDR3 bases are TGTGCCAGCAGCTTGGCCGACAGGGGTTCCGGAAACACCATATATTTT.

The chain recombines TRBV5-4 with TRBJ2-5, with no clear D. This CDR3 is 13 amino acids long. Germline loops: CDR1 SGHNT, CDR2 YYREEE (reference sequence). V lost 5 bases and J lost 3, with 11 bases in between. CDR3 nucleotides: TGTGCCAGCAGGGCCTGGAGAGAAGAGACCCAGTACTTC. Its translation is CASRAWREETQYF.

This clone was seen a few times. This sequence joins TRBV4-3 and TRBJ1-2; D is perhaps TRBD1 (5 bases). Trimming removed 1 base at V and 8 bases at J, with 26 bases between. The CDR3 consists of 18 residues. Germline CDR1 reads LGHNA; CDR2 reads YSLEER. The CDR3 loop is CASSQGLMGPAIDNGYTF. CDR3 in DNA: TGCGCCAGCAGCCAAGGGTTGATGGGGCCTGCTATTGATAACGGCTACACCTTC.

The chain employs TRBV28 and TRBJ1-1; D is possibly TRBD1 (6 bases). CDR1 and CDR2 from the germline V gene are MDHEN and SYDVKM. Trimming stripped 5 bases from V and 3 bases from J, with 10 bases between. There are 13 residues in the CDR3. The CDR3 is CASSGGGYTEAFF. The CDR3 DNA is TGTGCCAGCAGTGGGGGCGGGTACACTGAAGCTTTCTTT.

V and J are TRBV30 and TRBJ1-2; D is possibly TRBD1 (6 bases). Trimming removed 5 bases at V and 7 bases at J, with 14 bases between. The CDR3 runs 12 residues. Germline CDR1 is GTSNPN and CDR2 is SVGIG (reference sequence). This chain's CDR3 is CAWVQGFGGYTF. The CDR3 DNA is TGTGCCTGGGTACAGGGTTTTGGTGGCTACACCTTC.

This sequence joins TRBV27 and TRBJ2-7; possible D gene TRBD2, 6 bases. The CDR3 runs 14 residues. The germline V and J ends were trimmed by 2 bases and 3 bases, with 11 bases remaining between them. Germline values: CDR1 MNHEY, CDR2 SMNVEV (reference sequence). CDR3 sequence (DNA): TGTGCCAGCAGTTTAGGAGGGGCTATCTACGAGCAGTACTTC. Amino acid sequence: CASSLGGAIYEQYF.

This sequence joins TRBV5-1 and TRBJ2-5; 10 bases line up with TRBD2. The CDR3 runs to 15 residues. Germline CDR1 reads SGHRS; CDR2 reads YFSETQ. After removal of 4 bases from V and 2 bases from J, the junction contained 5 bases not matched to a gene. CDR3 loop: CASSEGTSAQETQYF. The CDR3 bases are TGCGCCAGCAGCGAGGGGACTAGCGCACAAGAGACCCAGTACTTC.

This clone was found a few times. The CDR3: CASSRQGAGEKLFF. The CDR3 DNA reads TGTGCCAGCAGCCGGCAGGGGGCGGGTGAAAAACTGTTTTTT. The chain recombines TRBV7-6 with TRBJ1-4; the match to TRBD1 covers 8 bases. From germline, CDR1 is SGHVS and CDR2 FNYEAQ. The CDR3 is 14 residues long. Germline trimming cut 5 bases from V and 7 bases from J; bases unmatched to any gene: 6.

CDR3 amino acids: CASSLAPQGRTEAFF. Here the CDR3 DNA reads TGTGCCAGCAGCTTAGCGCCTCAGGGCCGCACTGAAGCTTTCTTT. V gene TRBV7-2 combines with J gene TRBJ1-1, with D tentatively TRBD1 (5 bases). Germline CDR1 reads SGHTA; CDR2 reads FQGNSA. This CDR3 spans 15 amino acids. Trimming removed 0 bases from V and 4 bases from J, with 12 bases in between.

J is TRBJ2-1 and V is TRBV6-5, with 9 bases aligning to TRBD2. CDR3 length: 14 residues. The trim removed 8 bases at V and 9 bases at J, leaving 11 bases unmatched. Germline CDR1 and CDR2: MNHEY and SVGAGI. The CDR3 is CASGTSGLSREQFF. The CDR3 region has the DNA TGTGCCAGCGGAACTAGCGGGCTGAGCCGTGAGCAGTTCTTC.

This clone was recorded only once. The chain joins TRBV19 to TRBJ1-2, with 9 bases matching TRBD1. The CDR3 extends over 15 amino acids. V dropped 7 bases and J dropped 4; count of bases not matched to a gene: 10. Germline lookup yields CDR1 LNHDA and CDR2 SQIVND (reference sequence). CDR3 nucleotide sequence: TGTGCCAGTACCCCGGACAGGGGCGATACCTATGGCTACACCTTC. It codes for CASTPDRGDTYGYTF.

The chain uses TRBV19 and TRBJ2-5; no firm D call. V gave up 2 bases and J gave up 3 bases, with 10 bases separating them. This CDR3 has 14 amino acids. CDR1 and CDR2 (germline): LNHDA, SQIVND (reference sequence). In nucleotides, the CDR3 is TGTGCCAGTAGTATAAATCACGAGGAAGAGACCCAGTACTTC. It codes for CASSINHEEETQYF. Based on the CDR3 plus reference TRBV19 and TRBJ2-5, the full variable domain is DGGITQSPKYLFRKEGQNVTLSCEQNLNHDAMYWYRQDPGQGLRLIYYSQIVNDFQKGDIAEGYSVSREKKESFPLTVTSAQKNPTAFYLCASSINHEEETQYFGPGTRLLVL.

This chain connects TRBV12-5 to TRBJ2-3; the D is unclear. V was shortened by 5 bases and J by 4 bases, with 13 bases between the two germline ends. Germline CDR1 and CDR2: LGHNT and FRNRAP. The CDR3 consists of 14 residues. This CDR3 is CASGDAVGADTQYF. DNA of the CDR3: TGTGCTAGTGGTGACGCAGTGGGCGCAGATACGCAGTATTTT. The full variable domain, completed using reference TRBV12-5 and TRBJ2-3, is DARVTQTPRHKVTEMGQEVTMRCQPILGHNTVFWYRQTMMQGLELLAYFRNRAPLDDSGMPKDRFSAEMPDATLATLKIQPSEPRDSAVYFCASGDAVGADTQYFGPGTRLTVL.

V usage is TRBV20-1 and J usage is TRBJ2-7; D gene unclear. This CDR3 is built from 11 residues. Germline values: CDR1 DFQATT, CDR2 SNEGSKA (reference sequence). V was trimmed by 3 bases and J by 4 bases, leaving 7 bases between them. CDR3 bases: TGCAGTGCTAGTCCCGTATACGAGCAGTACTTC. Protein product: CSASPVYEQYF.

The CDR3 region has the DNA TGTGCCAGCTCACCACCCCCCGCGACGAACACCGGGGAGCTGTTTTTT. Amino acid sequence: CASSPPPATNTGELFF. The gene calls are TRBV18 and TRBJ2-2; D gene uncertain. The CDR3 runs to 16 residues. CDR1 is KGHSH and CDR2 is LQKENI in the germline V gene. The V end lost 0 bases, the J end lost 0 bases, and 8 bases lay between the germline ends. Together with reference TRBV18 and TRBJ2-2, the CDR3 gives the full variable domain: NAGVMQNPRHLVRRRGQEARLRCSPMKGHSHVYWYRQLPEEGLKFMVYLQKENIIDESGMPKERFSAEFPKEGPSILRIQQVVRGDSAAYFCASSPPPATNTGELFFGEGSRLTVL.

This chain's CDR3 is CASSLTAGSGYTF. The CDR3 region has the DNA TGTGCCAGCAGCTTAACCGCGGGGAGTGGCTACACCTTC. This rearrangement joins TRBV11-3 to TRBJ1-2; unclear D gene. Germline V gene lookup returns CDR1 SGHNT and CDR2 YENEEA. The CDR3 spans 13 residues. Trimming cost V 2 bases and J 7 bases, with 11 bases left between them.